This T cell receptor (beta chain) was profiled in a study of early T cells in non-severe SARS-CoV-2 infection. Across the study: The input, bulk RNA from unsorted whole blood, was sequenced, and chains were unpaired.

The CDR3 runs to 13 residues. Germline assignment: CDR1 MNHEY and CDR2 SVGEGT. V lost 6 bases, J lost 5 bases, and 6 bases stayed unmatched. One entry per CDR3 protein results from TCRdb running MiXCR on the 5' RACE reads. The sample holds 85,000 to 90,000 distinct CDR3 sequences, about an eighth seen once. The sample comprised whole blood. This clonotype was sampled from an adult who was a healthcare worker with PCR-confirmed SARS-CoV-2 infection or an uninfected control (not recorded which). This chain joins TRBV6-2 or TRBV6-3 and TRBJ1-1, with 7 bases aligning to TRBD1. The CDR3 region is CASRWTGGTEAFF. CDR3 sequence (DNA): TGTGCCAGCAGATGGACAGGAGGGACTGAAGCTTTCTTT.